This record looks at one T cell receptor (beta chain) sequence and its context. This specimen comes from a study of shared T cell receptors in the human thymus. The CDR3 is made up of 17 amino acids. V trimming: 4 bases; J trimming: 0 bases; junction bases outside the gene matches: 4. Germline V gene data show CDR1 as SGHDT and CDR2 as YYEEEE. The method was immunoSEQ multiplex PCR; TCRdb's version includes in-frame clones alone and lacks a portion of them. The table records about 500,000 clones, 78% of them present only once. This sample was shared with a second study, whose subject was human thymus T cells. That paper notes: Healthy Finnish infants having corrective surgery for congenital heart defects served as donors. Both thymic and peripheral blood repertoires showed apparently biased V and J usage. Unrelated individuals were reported by related research to share highly overlapping thymic repertoires.

The sequenced material came from thymocytes. This sequence originates from a boy in the first two years of life with a congenital heart defect. V usage is TRBV5-6 and J usage is TRBJ2-3; 14 nucleotides align to TRBD2. CDR3 sequence: CASSARLAGGSTDTQYF. Written as DNA, the CDR3 is TGTGCCAGCAGCGCGAGACTAGCGGGAGGGAGCACAGATACGCAGTATTTT. The full variable domain, rest sourced from reference TRBV5-6 and TRBJ2-3, is DAGVTQSPTHLIKTRGQQVTLRCSPKSGHDTVSWYQQALGQGPQFIFQYYEEEERQRGNFPDRFSGHQFPNYSSELNVNALLLGDSALYLCASSARLAGGSTDTQYFGPGTRLTVL.